This T cell receptor beta chain emerged from a study of metastatic and nonmetastatic thyroid tumors. Whole-study context: Repertoires were compared across blood and tumor or nodule tissue from malignant and benign thyroid patients.

Every patient was untreated before thyroid surgery. MiXCR was used by TCRdb to re-call the PCR reads. The sample comprises about 24,000 clones, approximately 20% of which are singletons, and roughly 4.8% rests with the top ten. Germline CDR1 and CDR2: SGHDT and YYEEEE. This CDR3 is built from 13 residues. V was clipped by 6 bases and J by 4 bases, with 13 bases between them. The receptor was derived from a male donor with papillary thyroid cancer or a benign thyroid nodule (not recorded which). Some clones in this sample may be carry-over from other donors' samples. The chain is built from TRBV5-6 and TRBJ1-2; the D gene is possibly TRBD1 (6 bases). Source material: blood. CDR3 residues: CASTRIGGYGYTF. Written as DNA, the CDR3 is TGTGCCAGCACCAGGATAGGGGGCTATGGCTACACCTTC.